This T cell receptor beta chain was obtained from a study of CD8+CD57+ T cells in acquired aplastic anemia. Study-level information: The mean DNA yield obtained from sorted CD4+ and CD8+ cells came to roughly 3.4 ug.

Study-level findings and limits: Overlapping CD8+ CDR3 repertoires of patients and controls contained roughly 27 shared sequences. Patients showed no significant difference from controls in CD8+ Simpson's diversity.

This CDR3 comprises 15 residues. V was pared by 0 bases and J by 7 bases, with 12 bases between. Germline V CDR1 and CDR2: LGHNA, YSLEER. Genomic DNA constituted the template upon which TCR beta VDJ and CDR3 profiling was performed. TCRdb redid the calling of the reads with MiXCR, one entry per CDR3 protein. The data show around 150,000 distinct CDR3 sequences, with just under 45% seen just once and 0.8% to 1.1% held by the top ten. Comments on this clonotype: The antigen remains unidentified.

The TCR was taken from a human donor in good health. Source material: sorted CD4+, CD8+, or CD8+CD57+ T cells (not recorded which) from PBMCs. The chain links TRBV4-3 to TRBJ1-4, with TRBD1 as a possible D gene (6 bases). The chain's CDR3 is CASSQEGHIGEKLFF. The CDR3 DNA reads TGCGCCAGCAGCCAAGAGGGACACATAGGTGAAAAACTGTTTTTT.